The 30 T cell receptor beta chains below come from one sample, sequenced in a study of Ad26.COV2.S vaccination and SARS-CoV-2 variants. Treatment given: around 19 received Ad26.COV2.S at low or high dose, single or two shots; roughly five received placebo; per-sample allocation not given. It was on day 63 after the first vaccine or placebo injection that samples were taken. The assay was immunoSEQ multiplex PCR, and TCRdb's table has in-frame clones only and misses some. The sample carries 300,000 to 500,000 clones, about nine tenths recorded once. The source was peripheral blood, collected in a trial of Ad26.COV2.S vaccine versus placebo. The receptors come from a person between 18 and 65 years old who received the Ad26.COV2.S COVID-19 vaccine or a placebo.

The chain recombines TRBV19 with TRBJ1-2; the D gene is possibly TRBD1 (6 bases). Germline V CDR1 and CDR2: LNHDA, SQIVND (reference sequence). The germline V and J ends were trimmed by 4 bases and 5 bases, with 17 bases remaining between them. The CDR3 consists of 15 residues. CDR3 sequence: CASSNQGTWQYGYTF. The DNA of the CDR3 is TGTGCCAGTAGTAACCAGGGGACCTGGCAGTATGGCTACACCTTC.

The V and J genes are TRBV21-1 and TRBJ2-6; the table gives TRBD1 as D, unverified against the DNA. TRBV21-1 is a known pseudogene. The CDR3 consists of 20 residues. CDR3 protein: CARGGTGSPAGRSGANVLTF. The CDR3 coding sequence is TGTGCCAGAGGGGGGACAGGGTCTCCAGCGGGGCGCTCTGGGGCCAACGTCCTGACTTTC.

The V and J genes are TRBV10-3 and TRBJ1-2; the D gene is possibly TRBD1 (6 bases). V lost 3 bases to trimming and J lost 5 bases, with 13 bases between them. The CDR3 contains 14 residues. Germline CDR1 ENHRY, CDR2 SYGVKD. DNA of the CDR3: TGTGCCATCAGTGAAGGAAGAGGGGGGTATGGCTACACCTTC. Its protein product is CAISEGRGGYGYTF.

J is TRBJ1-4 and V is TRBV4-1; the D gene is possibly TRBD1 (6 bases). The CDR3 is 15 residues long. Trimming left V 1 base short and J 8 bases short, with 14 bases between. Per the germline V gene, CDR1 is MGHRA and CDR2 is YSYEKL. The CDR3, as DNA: TGCGCCAGCAGCCAAGTTGGGACACCTTCGGAAAAACTGTTTTTT. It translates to CASSQVGTPSEKLFF.

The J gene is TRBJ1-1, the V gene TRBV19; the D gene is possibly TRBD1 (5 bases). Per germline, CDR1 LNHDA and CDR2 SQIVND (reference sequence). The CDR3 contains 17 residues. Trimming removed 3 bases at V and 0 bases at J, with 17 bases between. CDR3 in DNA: TGTGCCAGTAGTATTTCCTCGGGGGGAGCCATGAACACTGAAGCTTTCTTT. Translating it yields CASSISSGGAMNTEAFF.

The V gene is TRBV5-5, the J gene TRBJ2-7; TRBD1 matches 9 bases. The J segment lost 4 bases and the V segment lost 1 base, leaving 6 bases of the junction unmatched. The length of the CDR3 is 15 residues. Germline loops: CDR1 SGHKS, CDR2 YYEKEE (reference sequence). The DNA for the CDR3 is TGTGCCAGCAGCTTGTGGGACAGGGAAGCGTACGAGCAGTACTTC. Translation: CASSLWDREAYEQYF. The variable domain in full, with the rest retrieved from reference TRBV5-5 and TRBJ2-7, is DAGVTQSPTHLIKTRGQQVTLRCSPISGHKSVSWYQQVLGQGPQFIFQYYEKEERGRGNFPDRFSARQFPNYSSELNVNALLLGDSALYLCASSLWDREAYEQYFGPGTRLTVT.

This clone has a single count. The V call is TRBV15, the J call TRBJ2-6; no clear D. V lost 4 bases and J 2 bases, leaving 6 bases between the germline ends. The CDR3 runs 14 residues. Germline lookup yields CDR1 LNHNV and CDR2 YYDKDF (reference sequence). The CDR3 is CATSKGTGANVLTF. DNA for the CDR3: TGTGCCACCAGCAAGGGTACTGGGGCCAACGTCCTGACTTTC.

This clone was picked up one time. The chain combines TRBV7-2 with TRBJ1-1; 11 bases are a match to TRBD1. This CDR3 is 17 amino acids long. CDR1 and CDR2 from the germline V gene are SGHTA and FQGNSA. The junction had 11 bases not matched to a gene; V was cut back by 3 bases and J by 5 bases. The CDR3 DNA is TGTGCCAGCAGCTTTGGGAGGGACAGGGGGGCCGGAACTGAAGCTTTCTTT. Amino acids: CASSFGRDRGAGTEAFF.

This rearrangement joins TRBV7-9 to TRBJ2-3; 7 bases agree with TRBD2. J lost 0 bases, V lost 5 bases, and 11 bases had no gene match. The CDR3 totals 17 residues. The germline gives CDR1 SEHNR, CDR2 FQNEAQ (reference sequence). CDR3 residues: CASSPHLGGESTDTQYF. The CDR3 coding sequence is TGTGCCAGCAGCCCGCACTTGGGGGGGGAAAGCACAGATACGCAGTATTTT. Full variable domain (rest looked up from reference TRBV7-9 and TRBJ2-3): DTGVSQNPRHKITKRGQNVTFRCDPISEHNRLYWYRQTLGQGPEFLTYFQNEAQLEKSRLLSDRFSAERPKGSFSTLEIQRTEQGDSAMYLCASSPHLGGESTDTQYFGPGTRLTVL.

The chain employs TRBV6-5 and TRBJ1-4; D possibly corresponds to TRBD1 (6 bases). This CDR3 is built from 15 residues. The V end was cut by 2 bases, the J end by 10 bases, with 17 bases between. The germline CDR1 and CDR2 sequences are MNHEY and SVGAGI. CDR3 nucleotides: TGTGCCAGCAGTTACGAGGGGGGGGCGGGAGGAAAACTGTTTTTT. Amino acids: CASSYEGGAGGKLFF.

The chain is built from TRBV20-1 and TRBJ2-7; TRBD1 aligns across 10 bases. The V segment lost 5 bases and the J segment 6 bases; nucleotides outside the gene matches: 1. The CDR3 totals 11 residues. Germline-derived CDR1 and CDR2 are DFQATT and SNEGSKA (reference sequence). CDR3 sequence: CSAWTGGEQYF. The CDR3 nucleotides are TGCAGTGCTTGGACAGGGGGCGAGCAGTACTTC.

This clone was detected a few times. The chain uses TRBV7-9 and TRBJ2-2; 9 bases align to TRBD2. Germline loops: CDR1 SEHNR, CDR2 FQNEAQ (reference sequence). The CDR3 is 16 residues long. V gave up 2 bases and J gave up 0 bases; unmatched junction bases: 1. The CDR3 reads CASSLLAGANTGELFF. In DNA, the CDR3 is TGTGCCAGCAGCTTATTAGCGGGGGCGAACACCGGGGAGCTGTTTTTT. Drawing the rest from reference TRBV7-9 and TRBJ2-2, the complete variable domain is DTGVSQNPRHKITKRGQNVTFRCDPISEHNRLYWYRQTLGQGPEFLTYFQNEAQLEKSRLLSDRFSAERPKGSFSTLEIQRTEQGDSAMYLCASSLLAGANTGELFFGEGSRLTVL.

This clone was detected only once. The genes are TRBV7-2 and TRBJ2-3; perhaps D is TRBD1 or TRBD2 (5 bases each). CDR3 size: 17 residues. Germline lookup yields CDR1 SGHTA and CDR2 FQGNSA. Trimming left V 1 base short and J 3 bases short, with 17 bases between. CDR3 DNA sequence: TGTGCCAGCAGCTTAGTAGTGAGGGGACGTGGAACAGATACGCAGTATTTT. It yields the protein CASSLVVRGRGTDTQYF.

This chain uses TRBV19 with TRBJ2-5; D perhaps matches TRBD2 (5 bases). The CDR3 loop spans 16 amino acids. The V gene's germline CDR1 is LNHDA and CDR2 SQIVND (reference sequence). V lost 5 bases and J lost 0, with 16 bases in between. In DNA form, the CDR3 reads TGTGCCAGTAGTGATTGGAGCGGCGACTACCAAGAGACCCAGTACTTC. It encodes CASSDWSGDYQETQYF.

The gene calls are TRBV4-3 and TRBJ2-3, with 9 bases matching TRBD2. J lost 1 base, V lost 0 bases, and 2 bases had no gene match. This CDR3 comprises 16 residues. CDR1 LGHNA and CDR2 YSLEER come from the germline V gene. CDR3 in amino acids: CASSQDASGGTDTQYF. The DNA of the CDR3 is TGCGCCAGCAGCCAAGATGCTAGCGGGGGCACAGATACGCAGTATTTT.

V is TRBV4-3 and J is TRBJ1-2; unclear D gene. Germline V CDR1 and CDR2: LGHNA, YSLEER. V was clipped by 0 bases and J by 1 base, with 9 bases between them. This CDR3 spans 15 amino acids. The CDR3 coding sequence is TGCGCCAGCAGCCAAGAGAACAGTTATAACTATGGCTACACCTTC. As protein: CASSQENSYNYGYTF.

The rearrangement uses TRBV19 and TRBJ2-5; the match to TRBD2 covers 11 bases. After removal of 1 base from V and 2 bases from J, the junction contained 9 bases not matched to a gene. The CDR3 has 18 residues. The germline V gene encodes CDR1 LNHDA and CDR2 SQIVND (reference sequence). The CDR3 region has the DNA TGTGCCAGTAGTATAGGTCTAGGGGGACTAGCGGTACAAGAGACCCAGTACTTC. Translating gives CASSIGLGGLAVQETQYF. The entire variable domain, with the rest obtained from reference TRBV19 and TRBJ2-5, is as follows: DGGITQSPKYLFRKEGQNVTLSCEQNLNHDAMYWYRQDPGQGLRLIYYSQIVNDFQKGDIAEGYSVSREKKESFPLTVTSAQKNPTAFYLCASSIGLGGLAVQETQYFGPGTRLLVL.

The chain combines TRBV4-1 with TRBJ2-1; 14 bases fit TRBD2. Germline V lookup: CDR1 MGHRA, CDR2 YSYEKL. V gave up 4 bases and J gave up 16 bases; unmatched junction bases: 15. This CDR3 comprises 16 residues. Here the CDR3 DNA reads TGCGCCAGCAGCCGACTTCCGGGACTAGCGGGGGACCTAGGATTCTTC. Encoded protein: CASSRLPGLAGDLGFF.

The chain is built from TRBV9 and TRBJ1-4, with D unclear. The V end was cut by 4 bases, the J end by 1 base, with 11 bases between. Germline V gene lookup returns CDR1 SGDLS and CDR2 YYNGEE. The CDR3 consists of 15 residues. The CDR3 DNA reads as TGTGCCAGCAGCTTACGGGCTAGAACTAATGAAAAACTGTTTTTT. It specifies CASSLRARTNEKLFF.

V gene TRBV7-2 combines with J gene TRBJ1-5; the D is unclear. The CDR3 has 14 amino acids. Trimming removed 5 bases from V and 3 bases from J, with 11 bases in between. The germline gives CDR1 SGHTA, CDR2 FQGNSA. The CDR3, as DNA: TGTGCCAGCAGCCTATTCGGGATCAATCAGCCCCAGCATTTT. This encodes CASSLFGINQPQHF.

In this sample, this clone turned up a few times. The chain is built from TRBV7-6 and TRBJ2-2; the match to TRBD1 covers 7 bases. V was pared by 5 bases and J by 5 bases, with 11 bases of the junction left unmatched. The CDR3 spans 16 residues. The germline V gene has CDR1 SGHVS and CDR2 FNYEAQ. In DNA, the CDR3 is TGTGCCAGCAGCATATCGACCGGGACAGTAACCGGGGAGCTGTTTTTT. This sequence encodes CASSISTGTVTGELFF.

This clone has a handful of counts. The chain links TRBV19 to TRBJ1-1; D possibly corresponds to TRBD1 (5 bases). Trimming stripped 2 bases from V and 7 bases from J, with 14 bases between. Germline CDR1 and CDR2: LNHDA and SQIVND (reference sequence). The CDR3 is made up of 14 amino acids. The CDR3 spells CASSIKRGLGEAFF. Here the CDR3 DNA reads TGTGCCAGTAGTATAAAACGGGGGTTAGGTGAAGCTTTCTTT. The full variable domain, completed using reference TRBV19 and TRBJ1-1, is DGGITQSPKYLFRKEGQNVTLSCEQNLNHDAMYWYRQDPGQGLRLIYYSQIVNDFQKGDIAEGYSVSREKKESFPLTVTSAQKNPTAFYLCASSIKRGLGEAFFGQGTRLTVV.

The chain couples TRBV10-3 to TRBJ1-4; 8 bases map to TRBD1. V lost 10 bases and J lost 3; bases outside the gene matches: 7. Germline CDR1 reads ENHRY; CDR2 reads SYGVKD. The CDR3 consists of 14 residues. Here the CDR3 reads CATTGGGPNEKLFF. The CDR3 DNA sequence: TGTGCCACCACAGGGGGGGGCCCTAATGAAAAACTGTTTTTT.

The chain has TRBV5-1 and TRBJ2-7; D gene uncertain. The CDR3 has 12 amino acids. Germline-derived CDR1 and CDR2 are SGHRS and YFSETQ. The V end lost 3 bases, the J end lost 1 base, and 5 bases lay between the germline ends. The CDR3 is CASSSESYEQYF. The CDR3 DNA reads TGCGCCAGCAGCTCCGAATCCTACGAGCAGTACTTC.

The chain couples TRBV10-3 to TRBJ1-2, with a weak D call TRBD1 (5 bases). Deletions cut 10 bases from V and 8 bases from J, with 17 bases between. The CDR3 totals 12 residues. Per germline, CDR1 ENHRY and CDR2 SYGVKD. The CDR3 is CATRVGEGGYTF. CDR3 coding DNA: TGTGCCACCAGGGTCGGGGAGGGCGGCTACACCTTC.

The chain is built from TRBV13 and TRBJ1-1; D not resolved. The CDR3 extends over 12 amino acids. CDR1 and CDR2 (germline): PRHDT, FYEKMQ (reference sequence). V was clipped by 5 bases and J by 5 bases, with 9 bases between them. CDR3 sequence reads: CASSTSGTEAFF. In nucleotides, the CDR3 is TGTGCCAGCAGCACCAGTGGGACTGAAGCTTTCTTT.

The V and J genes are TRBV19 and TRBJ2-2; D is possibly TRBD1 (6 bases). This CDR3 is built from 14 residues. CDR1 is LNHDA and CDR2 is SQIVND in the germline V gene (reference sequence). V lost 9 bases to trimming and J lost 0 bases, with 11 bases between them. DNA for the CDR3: TGTGCCAGCCGGACAGCAGCGAACACCGGGGAGCTGTTTTTT. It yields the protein CASRTAANTGELFF.

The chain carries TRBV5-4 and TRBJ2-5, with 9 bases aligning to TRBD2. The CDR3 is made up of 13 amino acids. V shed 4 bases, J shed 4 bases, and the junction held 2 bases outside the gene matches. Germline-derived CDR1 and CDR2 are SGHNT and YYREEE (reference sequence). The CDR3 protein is CASSAAGGETQYF. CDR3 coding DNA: TGTGCCAGCAGCGCAGCGGGGGGAGAGACCCAGTACTTC.

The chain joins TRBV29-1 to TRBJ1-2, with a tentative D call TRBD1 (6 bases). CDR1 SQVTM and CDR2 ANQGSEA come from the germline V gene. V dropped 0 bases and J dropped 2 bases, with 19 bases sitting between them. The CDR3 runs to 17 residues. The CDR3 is CSVEDPLGGLTNYGYTF. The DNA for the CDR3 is TGCAGCGTTGAAGATCCATTAGGGGGATTGACCAACTATGGCTACACCTTC.

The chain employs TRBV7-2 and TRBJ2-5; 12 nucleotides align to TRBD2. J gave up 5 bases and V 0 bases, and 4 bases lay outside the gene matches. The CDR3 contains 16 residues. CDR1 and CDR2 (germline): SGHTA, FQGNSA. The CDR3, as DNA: TGTGCCAGCAGCTTAGCCCTAGCGGGGGGGAGGGAGACCCAGTACTTC. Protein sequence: CASSLALAGGRETQYF.